Presented here are 2 T cell receptor beta chains from one specimen sequenced in a study of response to subunit inactivated influenza vaccine. TCRdb reprocessed the RT-PCR reads via MiXCR and lists one record per CDR3 protein. The data contain roughly 700,000 distinct CDR3 sequences, approximately 15% of them singletons. The sample was PBMCs from blood, taken approximately 15 days before vaccination. The receptors derive from a man in his fifties who received an inactivated influenza vaccine.

This clonotype appeared many times. J is TRBJ2-1 and V is TRBV12-3 or TRBV12-4, with a possible D match to TRBD1 (5 bases). This CDR3 spans 14 amino acids. The V end lost 6 bases, the J end lost 4 bases, and 13 bases lay between the germline ends. The CDR3 nucleotides are TGTGCCAGCAGGCCCCTGACAGAATACAATGAGCAGTTCTTC. Its protein is CASRPLTEYNEQFF.

The V call is TRBV6-1, the J call TRBJ1-2, with D perhaps TRBD1 (5 bases). This CDR3 is 14 amino acids long. Trimming stripped 6 bases from V and 8 bases from J, with 19 bases between. Germline CDR1 reads MNHNS; CDR2 reads SASEGT. The CDR3 coding sequence is TGTGCCAGCAGGGGAGGGACGGCTCGGGGGGGCTACACCTTC. Its translation: CASRGGTARGGYTF.